Shown below are 30 T cell receptor beta chains from a single sample sequenced in a study of blood T cells in healthy people across ages. Sample-barcoded 5' priming and a J-beta primer mix drove a second PCR of about 6 to 12 cycles. Using its own MiXCR run on the 5' RACE reads, TCRdb lists one record per CDR3 protein. Counted here are fewer than 800,000 distinct CDR3 sequences, around 20% occurring once; the ten biggest clones make up roughly 3.7%. Sequenced sample: blood. The receptors originated from a man aged 70-80 years in good health.

This clonotype was counted a few times. The chain uses TRBV29-1 and TRBJ1-4, with unresolved D. V lost 3 bases and J 5 bases, leaving 7 bases between the germline ends. In germline, CDR1 is SQVTM, CDR2 ANQGSEA. The CDR3 runs 12 residues. This chain's CDR3 is CSVEEENEKLFF. The CDR3 region has the DNA TGCAGCGTTGAGGAGGAAAATGAAAAACTGTTTTTT.

V and J are TRBV18 and TRBJ2-1; 9 bases match TRBD1. Trimming took 2 bases from V and 4 from J; bases not matched to a gene: 3. The CDR3 length is 15 residues. Germline loops: CDR1 KGHSH, CDR2 LQKENI. The DNA for the CDR3 is TGTGCCAGCTCACCAGGGGACAGGGTTTACAATGAGCAGTTCTTC. This sequence encodes CASSPGDRVYNEQFF.

The V call is TRBV20-1, the J call TRBJ2-1; 8 bases agree with TRBD2. Germline V gene lookup returns CDR1 DFQATT and CDR2 SNEGSKA (reference sequence). The CDR3 totals 16 residues. V shed 2 bases and J 6 bases; nucleotides not matched to a gene: 12. CDR3: CSARRLTSEWANEQFF. CDR3 bases: TGCAGTGCTAGACGACTGACTAGCGAATGGGCCAATGAGCAGTTCTTC.

This chain links TRBV20-1 with TRBJ2-1, with 8 positions matching TRBD2. J gave up 4 bases and V 4 bases, and 12 bases lay outside the gene matches. CDR1 DFQATT and CDR2 SNEGSKA come from the germline V gene (reference sequence). The CDR3 length is 16 residues. This CDR3 reads CSAKALAGWDYNEQFF. CDR3 coding DNA: TGCAGTGCTAAGGCCTTAGCGGGGTGGGATTACAATGAGCAGTTCTTC.

This clonotype occurred many times. The rearrangement uses TRBV5-1 and TRBJ2-5, with 8 nucleotides matching TRBD2. The CDR3 is made up of 13 amino acids. Germline trimming cut 1 base from V and 5 bases from J; bases unmatched to any gene: 1. Germline V lookup: CDR1 SGHRS, CDR2 YFSETQ. The CDR3 DNA is TGCGCCAGCAGCTTGACGGGAGGGGAGACCCAGTACTTC. It specifies CASSLTGGETQYF.

This clonotype was observed a few times. The chain has TRBV2 and TRBJ2-1; 11 nucleotides line up with TRBD2. Looked up from germline, CDR1 is SNHLY and CDR2 is FYNNEI. The length of the CDR3 is 12 residues. V dropped 6 bases and J dropped 8; count of bases not matched to a gene: 0. CDR3 sequence reads: CASRLAGDEQFF. The CDR3 nucleotides read TGTGCCAGCAGACTAGCGGGAGATGAGCAGTTCTTC.

For this clonotype: Given a much more abundant clone one base away, this may be a read error. The rearrangement links TRBV20-1 to TRBJ2-1, with TRBD1 as a possible D gene (6 bases). This CDR3 contains 15 residues. Germline CDR1 and CDR2: DFQATT and SNEGSKA (reference sequence). The CDR3 here is CSASNRESSYSEQFF. The CDR3 nucleotides read TGCAGTGCTAGTAACAGGGAGAGCTCCTACAGTGAGCAGTTCTTC.

The chain has TRBV6-6 and TRBJ2-5; 8 nucleotides match TRBD2. The CDR3 length is 15 residues. J was trimmed by 4 bases and V by 6 bases; bases with no gene match: 10. The germline V gene encodes CDR1 MNHNY and CDR2 SVGAGI (reference sequence). CDR3 nucleotide sequence: TGTGCCAGCAGGAACAGCGGGAGCCAGTCAGAGACCCAGTACTTC. Translating it yields CASRNSGSQSETQYF.

This clonotype was observed a single time. This chain joins TRBV6-1 and TRBJ1-5; the match to TRBD1 covers 8 bases. CDR1 and CDR2 (germline): MNHNS, SASEGT. The CDR3 spans 15 residues. The V and J ends lost 7 bases and 3 bases, in that order; junction bases with no gene match: 8. The CDR3 DNA sequence: TGTGCCAGCATTGTCGGGACAGGTTCCAATCAGCCCCAGCATTTT. It specifies CASIVGTGSNQPQHF.

This clonotype was picked up a small number of times. CDR3 sequence: CATSNITSTPYNEQFF. The DNA for the CDR3 is TGTGCCACCAGCAACATAACTAGTACCCCCTACAATGAGCAGTTCTTC. V and J are TRBV15 and TRBJ2-1; possibly TRBD2 for D (5 bases). CDR1 LNHNV and CDR2 YYDKDF come from the germline V gene (reference sequence). Trimming cost V 4 bases and J 2 bases, with 15 bases left between them. The CDR3 spans 16 residues.

The rearrangement uses TRBV27 and TRBJ2-5; D is ambiguous. This CDR3 spans 13 amino acids. Germline CDR1 is MNHEY and CDR2 is SMNVEV (reference sequence). The ends were cut back, 6 bases at V and 5 bases at J, with 13 bases in the middle. The CDR3 DNA is TGTGCCAGCAGGCCGTTAGGGAAGGAGACCCAGTACTTC. Its protein product is CASRPLGKETQYF.

The sample holds one count of this clonotype. The rearrangement uses TRBV2 and TRBJ2-1, with D possibly matching TRBD1 (5 bases). In germline, CDR1 is SNHLY, CDR2 FYNNEI. The CDR3 loop spans 11 amino acids. Trimming left V 5 bases short and J 7 bases short, with 6 bases between. CDR3 bases: TGTGCCAGCAGTCGACAGAATGAGCAGTTCTTC. It yields the protein CASSRQNEQFF.

The V and J genes are TRBV20-1 and TRBJ1-1, with D hard to call. Trimming cost V 0 bases and J 1 base, with 6 bases left between them. Per the germline V gene, CDR1 is DFQATT and CDR2 is SNEGSKA (reference sequence). The CDR3 contains 13 residues. CDR3 region: CSAREDTNTEAFF. CDR3 sequence (DNA): TGCAGTGCTAGAGAAGACACGAACACTGAAGCTTTCTTT.

The chain carries TRBV7-8 and TRBJ2-7; tentatively, D is TRBD1 or TRBD2 (6 bases each). Germline CDR1 is SGHVS and CDR2 is FQNEAQ. V was clipped by 1 base and J by 0 bases, with 19 bases between them. The CDR3 covers 18 residues. The CDR3 reads CASSLEGGPGTSSYEQYF. As DNA, the CDR3 is TGTGCCAGCAGCTTAGAGGGGGGACCCGGGACAAGCTCCTACGAGCAGTACTTC.

The CDR3 spells CASKRQENTGELFF. CDR3 DNA: TGTGCCAGCAAACGACAGGAGAACACCGGGGAGCTGTTTTTT. The rearrangement joins TRBV28 to TRBJ2-2, with D possibly matching TRBD1 (6 bases). This CDR3 is built from 14 residues. Per the germline V gene, CDR1 is MDHEN and CDR2 is SYDVKM. V lost 7 bases to trimming and J lost 1 base, with 10 bases between them. The variable domain in full, completed from reference TRBV28 and TRBJ2-2, reads DVKVTQSSRYLVKRTGEKVFLECVQDMDHENMFWYRQDPGLGLRLIYFSYDVKMKEKGDIPEGYSVSREKKERFSLILESASTNQTSMYLCASKRQENTGELFFGEGSRLTVL.

The table lists this clonotype with a few counts. The J gene is TRBJ2-4, the V gene TRBV19, with TRBD1 matching over 8 bases. The trim removed 5 bases at V and 4 bases at J, leaving 7 bases unmatched. The CDR3 runs to 15 residues. Germline CDR1 reads LNHDA; CDR2 reads SQIVND (reference sequence). CDR3 sequence (DNA): TGTGCCAGTAGTTCCGGACAGGGCGATAAAAACATTCAGTACTTC. It specifies CASSSGQGDKNIQYF.

The chain recombines TRBV6-2 or TRBV6-3 with TRBJ2-7; 13 bases agree with TRBD2. CDR1 is MNHEY and CDR2 is SVGEGT in the germline V gene. The CDR3 has 16 residues. V lost 2 bases, J lost 5 bases, and 6 bases stayed unmatched. The CDR3 nucleotides are TGTGCCAGCAGTTACCGCGGACTAGCGGGAGTCCACGAGCAGTACTTC. It is translated as CASSYRGLAGVHEQYF.

This clonotype was found a few times. The rearrangement uses TRBV18 and TRBJ1-1; the match to TRBD1 covers 7 bases. Germline trimming cut 1 base from V and 7 bases from J; bases unmatched to any gene: 3. Germline lookup yields CDR1 KGHSH and CDR2 LQKENI. This CDR3 contains 13 residues. The CDR3 reads CASSPRQGYEAFF. For the CDR3, the DNA is TGTGCCAGCTCACCACGACAGGGATATGAAGCTTTCTTT.

This rearrangement joins TRBV12-3 or TRBV12-4 to TRBJ2-7; 7 bases are shared with TRBD2. This CDR3 has 13 amino acids. Trimming at V came to 10 bases and at J to 2 bases, leaving 8 bases not matched to a gene. This chain's CDR3 is CATASGVTYEQYF. CDR3 in DNA: TGTGCCACCGCCAGCGGGGTCACCTACGAGCAGTACTTC.

In its sample, this clonotype was seen a few times. The V gene is TRBV20-1, the J gene TRBJ2-1; 13 bases map to TRBD2. J gave up 0 bases and V 0 bases, and 2 bases lay outside the gene matches. CDR1 and CDR2 (germline): DFQATT, SNEGSKA (reference sequence). The CDR3 consists of 17 residues. CDR3 protein: CSARDTSGRASYNEQFF. CDR3 DNA: TGCAGTGCTAGAGATACTAGCGGGAGGGCCTCCTACAATGAGCAGTTCTTC.

The chain employs TRBV28 and TRBJ2-7; D ambiguous. Trimming shortened V by 8 bases and J by 4 bases, and 12 bases separated the two germline ends. CDR3 length: 12 amino acids. Germline-derived CDR1 and CDR2 are MDHEN and SYDVKM. The CDR3 DNA follows: TGTGCCAGCGCCGAGGCGGCGTACGAGCAGTACTTC. It specifies CASAEAAYEQYF.

The CDR3 here is CASSSKNNEQFF. The DNA for the CDR3 is TGTGCCAGCAGCTCCAAAAACAATGAGCAGTTCTTC. The V and J genes are TRBV7-3 and TRBJ2-5, with D unclear. The DNA end is a closer match to TRBJ2-1, so the J assignment may be wrong. Per the germline V gene, CDR1 is SGHTA and CDR2 is FQGTGA. The CDR3 runs to 12 residues.

In its sample, this clonotype was seen a few times. The V gene is TRBV3-1, the J gene TRBJ2-7; D is perhaps TRBD1 (6 bases). The CDR3 loop spans 13 amino acids. Looked up from germline, CDR1 is LGHDT and CDR2 is YNNKEL (reference sequence). V was pared by 4 bases and J by 5 bases, with 12 bases between. The CDR3 DNA reads as TGTGCCAGCAGCCCCCTCGCAGGGGACGAGCAGTACTTC. Encoded protein: CASSPLAGDEQYF.

The chain couples TRBV28 to TRBJ2-3; weak D call: TRBD1 (6 bases). CDR1 and CDR2 (germline): MDHEN, SYDVKM. V was trimmed by 4 bases and J by 3 bases, leaving 14 bases between them. The CDR3 runs to 15 residues. The CDR3 sequence: CASSSGTTDTDTQYF. As DNA, the CDR3 is TGTGCCAGCAGTTCGGGGACAACGGATACAGATACGCAGTATTTT. The variable domain in full, with the rest retrieved from reference TRBV28 and TRBJ2-3, is DVKVTQSSRYLVKRTGEKVFLECVQDMDHENMFWYRQDPGLGLRLIYFSYDVKMKEKGDIPEGYSVSREKKERFSLILESASTNQTSMYLCASSSGTTDTDTQYFGPGTRLTVL.

The V and J genes are TRBV20-1 and TRBJ1-2; D gene unclear. V lost 0 bases, J lost 5 bases, and 16 bases lay in between. CDR1 and CDR2 from the germline V gene are DFQATT and SNEGSKA (reference sequence). This CDR3 region has 15 residues. CDR3 sequence: CSARDLSGTDYGYTF. Written as DNA, the CDR3 is TGCAGTGCTAGAGATCTGTCCGGAACTGATTATGGCTACACCTTC.

This clonotype came up many times. This sequence joins TRBV7-9 and TRBJ2-1; the D gene could be TRBD1 or TRBD2 (5 bases each). The CDR3 covers 16 residues. V was trimmed by 0 bases and J by 8 bases, leaving 17 bases between them. Germline V gene lookup returns CDR1 SEHNR and CDR2 FQNEAQ (reference sequence). CDR3 in DNA: TGTGCCAGCAGCTTAGCCTCAGGGACCCCCGGGGATGAGCAGTTCTTC. Protein: CASSLASGTPGDEQFF.

This clonotype has just a few counts. The genes are TRBV10-3 and TRBJ2-5; the match to TRBD2 covers 10 bases. The J call may not be correct, given that the DNA end is closer to TRBJ2-1. Germline V lookup: CDR1 ENHRY, CDR2 SYGVKD. The CDR3 extends over 17 amino acids. CDR3 sequence: CAISGFGLAETNNEQFF. In DNA, the CDR3 is TGTGCCATCAGTGGATTCGGACTAGCGGAAACCAACAATGAGCAGTTCTTC.

This clonotype was picked up many times. The V and J genes are TRBV28 and TRBJ2-7; D gene unclear. The length of the CDR3 is 13 residues. Trimming took off 1 base at V and 2 bases at J, with 6 bases between the two ends. From germline, CDR1 is MDHEN and CDR2 SYDVKM. The CDR3 here is CASSLSRAYEQYF. CDR3 bases: TGTGCCAGCAGTTTATCCAGAGCCTACGAGCAGTACTTC.

This chain uses TRBV4-3 with TRBJ1-1; 8 bases fit TRBD1. The CDR3 is made up of 16 amino acids. The junction had 7 bases not matched to a gene; V was cut back by 0 bases and J by 4 bases. In germline, CDR1 is LGHNA, CDR2 YSLEER. DNA of the CDR3: TGCGCCAGCAGCCAAGATCGGGAAACAGGGGGCACTGAAGCTTTCTTT. It codes for CASSQDRETGGTEAFF.

The V call is TRBV10-3, the J call TRBJ2-3, with D tentatively TRBD1 (6 bases). The germline CDR1 and CDR2 sequences are ENHRY and SYGVKD. This CDR3 is built from 13 residues. V was cut by 7 bases and J by 2 bases, with 10 bases left in between. The CDR3 coding sequence is TGTGCCATCAACCGACAGGTCACAGATACGCAGTATTTT. This translates into CAINRQVTDTQYF.